This T cell receptor (beta chain) was sequenced during a study of cytomegalovirus exposure and HLA in healthy donors. General study points: CMV serostatus was the only recorded immune exposure for donors. Presence/absence analysis assumed near-uniform sequencing depth across donors.

For this clone: Its specificity is not known.

A multiplex PCR was run with 60 Vbeta primers and 13 Jbeta primers. Repertoires were generated with immunoSEQ multiplex PCR, while TCRdb's copy carries only in-frame clones and drops some. The sample yields about 150,000 clones, almost 85% seen once. Trimming stripped 2 bases from V and 0 bases from J, with 10 bases between. The CDR3 extends over 16 amino acids. The germline V gene encodes CDR1 MDHEN and CDR2 SYDVKM. The sample taken for sequencing was PBMCs. This chain uses TRBV28 with TRBJ2-2, with no clear D. The clonotype comes from a boy between 2 and 10 years old in good health and CMV-seronegative. CDR3 loop: CASSLRAVANTGELFF. The CDR3, as DNA: TGTGCCAGCAGTTTACGCGCGGTTGCGAACACCGGGGAGCTGTTTTTT. The full variable domain, with the rest looked up from reference TRBV28 and TRBJ2-2, is DVKVTQSSRYLVKRTGEKVFLECVQDMDHENMFWYRQDPGLGLRLIYFSYDVKMKEKGDIPEGYSVSREKKERFSLILESASTNQTSMYLCASSLRAVANTGELFFGEGSRLTVL.